This T cell receptor (beta chain) appears in the sequencing data of a study of shared clonotypes between healthy human individuals (TCRdb year 2020). Regarding the complete study: A couple of women and a few men aged 18 to 49 years were included in the cohort. Per donor, leukapheresis produced somewhere between about 0.85 and 10 billion PBMCs. To estimate repertoire size and how much clonotype sharing occurs between individuals, the study deeply sequenced the blood TCR repertoires of five healthy adults. For each donor, CD4 naive and CD4 memory were each run on three plates, CD8 naive on two plates, and CD8 memory on one plate. Different laboratories and diverse techniques were used to prepare libraries and sequence TCR repertoires, to increase sequencing depth and limit assay-specific biases.

CD8 naive samples were CD45RO-negative cells positively selected for CCR7, giving a CD45RA+CCR7+ population that excluded TemRA cells. Donors were healthy HIV-negative adults with no recently reported acute infections or vaccinations. Every donor was a Caucasian adult residing in Nashville, Tennessee, USA. Blood was collected by leukapheresis, and PBMCs were isolated by Ficoll-Histopaque density gradient centrifugation and then cryopreserved in liquid nitrogen vapor phase. Analytical flow cytometry was used to check the purity and quantity of every magnetically sorted T cell population. From each sorted fraction, genomic DNA was isolated and quantified by UV absorbance on a Nanodrop 2000c. Using the deep immunoSEQ assay, multiplex PCR amplified TCR CDR3 regions from genomic DNA. For each cell subset, the extracted genomic DNA was distributed evenly across all wells of several immunoSEQ 96-well plates, and each plate served as one replicate. Each replicate PCR for sorted subsets received approximately 200 ng genomic DNA, equal to tens of thousands of T cell genomes. The purified libraries were quantified using a Qubit 3.0 fluorometer, sized with a Bioanalyzer 2100, and then quantified again using the KAPA Library Quantification kit. Every immunoSEQ 96-well plate was sequenced on a dedicated single-read 150-cycle Illumina NextSeq 550 flow cell. The original pipeline was this. Because the immunoSEQ output included only junctional sequences and no quality scores, the filtering could not be the same as the filtering used for full-length reads. Sequences were annotated with PyIR, a Python wrapper for IgBLAST v1.9, using IMGT germline references to assign V/J genes and CDR3. Reads with weak V/J assignments (E-value above 1e-6), missing CDR3, stop codons, out-of-frame junctions, or ambiguous translated residues were removed. A V3J clonotype was defined by an identical inferred V gene, J gene, and CDR3 amino acid sequence. Percentage overlap between repertoires was calculated by dividing the number of shared unique clonotypes by the size of the smaller repertoire. Three approaches were used to assess repertoire richness: RTK rarefaction, the Chao1 estimator, and Recon v2.1 estimates of unobserved clonotypes. OLGA was used to compute generation probabilities for all TCRbeta clonotypes that the gDNA method yielded from several donors. TCRdb's version of the immuneACCESS table is confined to in-frame rearrangements and falls short of the full clone set. An unresolved V gene accounts for under half of the shortfall where checked; the remainder is of unknown origin. V, J and clone size derive from that table, while D and trimming were established from the DNA sequence. The sample table holds some 2,100,000 clones, of which about 93% were seen once. Of the sample, approximately 1.7% is held by the ten largest clones.

What the research found in general, with its limitations: Incomplete sequencing was indicated by rarefaction of sorted-subset datasets, despite the large sequencing depth. Based on pairwise subsampling, the degree of clonotype sharing among donors was expected to be affected by sequencing depth. The genetic and exposure-history diversity represented was limited by the small number of donors. Only blood was sampled, and tissue TCR repertoires likely differ from those in blood. Higher generation probabilities were observed for clonotypes shared by all four sorted-subset donors than for non-shared clonotypes. Sharing across several donors was observed for roughly 5.4% of naive CD4, over 3% of naive CD8, 2% to 2.5% of memory CD4, and around 0.42% of memory CD8 clonotypes. Naive subsets generally had larger estimated clonotype richness than memory subsets.

Details on this clone: This clone's antigen is unknown. No per-base quality is available; no much larger clone lies one base away.

The CDR3 starts with the cysteine, ends with the phenylalanine, and has 14 residues. The kept DNA is CDR3 alone, 42 bases in frame from the first base. V and J are truncated by 3 bases and 6 bases respectively, leaving an intervening sequence of 12 bases. The germline V gene encodes CDR1 MDHEN and CDR2 SYDVKM. Rearrangement joined TRBV28 to TRBJ1-5; confidence is insufficient to name the D gene. Sequenced: naive CD8+ T cells from PBMCs. The cell subset or site label for this specimen denotes: CD45RA+CCR7+. This TCR came from a man aged 18 to 35 in good health. Some clones in this sample may be carry-over from other donors' samples. The CDR3 region has the sequence CASSLEPGRQPQHF. In nucleotide form, the sequence is TGTGCCAGCAGTTTGGAGCCAGGCCGTCAGCCCCAGCATTTT.